What follows is one T cell receptor beta chain and its context. Its target is unknown. Repertoires were generated with immunoSEQ multiplex PCR, while TCRdb's copy carries only in-frame clones and drops some. The top ten hold roughly 0.78% of the sample, which has about 94,000 clones, about 90% seen once. Time point given: week 47, end of study. A 20-mer mutant IDH1 peptide at 300 ug was injected subcutaneously with topical imiquimod. The J segment lost 7 bases and the V segment lost 2 bases, leaving 3 bases of the junction unmatched. Looked up from germline, CDR1 is MNHEY and CDR2 is SMNVEV (reference sequence). The CDR3 is 15 residues long. This entry belongs to a study of a mutant IDH1 vaccine in newly diagnosed glioma. The overall study: Treated patients, averaging about 40 years, were approximately 60% male and about 40% female. Former treatment meant radiotherapy, temozolomide, or both; the majority had gotten both. Week 35 brought visit V12, which was followed by visit V13 at week 47.

The source was PBMCs, collected from a glioma patient whose treatment included an IDH1 peptide vaccine. The receptor's source is a woman between 45 and 60 years old with glioma. The genes are TRBV27 and TRBJ2-1, with 12 bases identical to TRBD2. DNA for the CDR3: TGTGCCAGCAGTTTAGGTGGGACTAGCGGGAATGAGCAGTTCTTC. This translates into CASSLGGTSGNEQFF.